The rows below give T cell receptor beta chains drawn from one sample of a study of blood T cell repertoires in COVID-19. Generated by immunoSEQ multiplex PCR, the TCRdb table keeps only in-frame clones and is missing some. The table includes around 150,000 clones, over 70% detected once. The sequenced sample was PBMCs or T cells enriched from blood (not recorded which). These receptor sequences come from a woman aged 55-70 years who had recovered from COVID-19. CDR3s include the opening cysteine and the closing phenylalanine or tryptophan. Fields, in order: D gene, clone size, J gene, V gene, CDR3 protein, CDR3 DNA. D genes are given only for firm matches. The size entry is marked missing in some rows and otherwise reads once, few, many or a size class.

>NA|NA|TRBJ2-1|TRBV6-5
CASPSRGNEQFF
TGTGCCAGCCCTAGTAGGGGCAATGAGCAGTTCTTC
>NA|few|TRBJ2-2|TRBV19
CASSISSGNTGELFF
TGTGCCAGTAGTATATCCAGCGGAAACACCGGGGAGCTGTTTTTT
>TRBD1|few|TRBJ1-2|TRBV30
CAWSVPRTGGGYGYTF
TGTGCCTGGAGTGTGCCCAGGACAGGGGGAGGCTATGGCTACACCTTC
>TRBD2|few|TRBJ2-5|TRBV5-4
CASSEPSGGGETQYF
TGTGCCAGCAGCGAGCCTAGCGGGGGCGGAGAGACCCAGTACTTC
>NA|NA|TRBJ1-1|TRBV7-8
CASSSGLLNTEAFF
TGTGCCAGCAGCTCCGGACTGTTGAACACTGAAGCTTTCTTT
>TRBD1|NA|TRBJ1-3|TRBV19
CATWTGENTIYF
TGTGCCACCTGGACAGGGGAGAACACCATATATTTT
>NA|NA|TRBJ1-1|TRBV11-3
CASSSDSEAFF
TGTGCCAGCAGCTCTGACAGTGAAGCTTTCTTT
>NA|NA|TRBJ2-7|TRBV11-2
CASSVHGNEQYF
TGTGCCAGCAGCGTCCATGGCAACGAGCAGTACTTC
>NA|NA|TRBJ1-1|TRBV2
CASSGYGGGNTEAFF
TGTGCCAGCAGTGGCTATGGGGGCGGTAACACTGAAGCTTTCTTT
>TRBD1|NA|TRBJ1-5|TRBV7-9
CASSLARDRDDQPQHF
TGTGCCAGCAGCTTAGCTCGGGACAGGGACGATCAGCCCCAGCATTTT